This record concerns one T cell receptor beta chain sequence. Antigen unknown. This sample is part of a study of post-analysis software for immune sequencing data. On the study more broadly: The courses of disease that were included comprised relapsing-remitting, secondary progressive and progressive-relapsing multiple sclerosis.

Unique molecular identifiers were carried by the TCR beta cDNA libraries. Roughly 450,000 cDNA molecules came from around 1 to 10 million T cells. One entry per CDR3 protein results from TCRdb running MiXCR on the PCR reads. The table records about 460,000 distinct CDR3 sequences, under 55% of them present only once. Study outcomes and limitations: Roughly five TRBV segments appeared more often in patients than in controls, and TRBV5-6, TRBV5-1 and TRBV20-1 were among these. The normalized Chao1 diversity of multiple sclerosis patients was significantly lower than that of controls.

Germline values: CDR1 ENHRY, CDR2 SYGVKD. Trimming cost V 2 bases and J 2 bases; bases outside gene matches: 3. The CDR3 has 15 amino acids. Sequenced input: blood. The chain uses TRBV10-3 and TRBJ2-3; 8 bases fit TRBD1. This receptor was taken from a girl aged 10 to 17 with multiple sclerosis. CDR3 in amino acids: CAISEHRGNTDTQYF. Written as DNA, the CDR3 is TGTGCCATCAGTGAGCACAGGGGGAACACAGATACGCAGTATTTT.